The 28 T cell receptor beta chains given below trace back to one sample, sequenced in a study of neurological immune-mediated disorders. Each CDR3 protein is one row after TCRdb ran MiXCR on the 5' RACE reads. The table has 71,000 or so distinct CDR3 sequences, about 5.5% seen once. The sample taken for sequencing was PBMCs. Receptors were obtained from a woman aged 25 to 45 with multiple sclerosis.

This clonotype has a count of ten or more. V usage is TRBV20-1 and J usage is TRBJ1-1; TRBD1 aligns across 8 bases. Germline CDR1 reads DFQATT; CDR2 reads SNEGSKA (reference sequence). The CDR3 has 12 residues. With V trimmed by 5 bases and J by 6 bases, 5 bases remained unmatched. CDR3 sequence reads: CSAHRGISEAFF. In DNA, the CDR3 is TGCAGTGCTCACAGGGGGATCTCTGAAGCTTTCTTT.

The gene calls are TRBV5-1 and TRBJ1-1; tentative D call: TRBD1 (5 bases). Trimming shortened V by 4 bases and J by 5 bases, and 15 bases separated the two germline ends. The CDR3 sequence is 14 residues long. Looked up from germline, CDR1 is SGHRS and CDR2 is YFSETQ. The CDR3 bases are TGCGCCAGCAGCCGAGATCTTGGGGGGACTGAAGCTTTCTTT. Translation: CASSRDLGGTEAFF.

This clonotype was detected only a few times. This chain's CDR3 is CASSLLAGPDTQYF. The CDR3 bases are TGCGCCAGCAGCTTGCTGGCGGGGCCAGATACGCAGTATTTT. The chain recombines TRBV5-1 with TRBJ2-3; tentatively, D is TRBD2 (6 bases). The CDR3 totals 14 residues. Per the germline V gene, CDR1 is SGHRS and CDR2 is YFSETQ. V was trimmed by 1 base and J by 4 bases, leaving 10 bases between them.

This clonotype has ten or more counts. The V and J genes are TRBV5-1 and TRBJ2-7; no clear D gene. V lost 0 bases and J lost 1, with 8 bases in between. The CDR3 has 14 residues. From germline, CDR1 is SGHRS and CDR2 YFSETQ. DNA for the CDR3: TGCGCCAGCAGCTTGGACGGCCAATCCTACGAGCAGTACTTC. It yields the protein CASSLDGQSYEQYF.

This clonotype has ten or more counts. The chain joins TRBV28 to TRBJ2-5; 7 bases map to TRBD2. CDR1 is MDHEN, CDR2 SYDVKM, per germline. There are 13 residues in the CDR3. V lost 7 bases to trimming and J lost 7 bases; unmatched junction nucleotides: 9. Here the CDR3 reads CASMTAGRSTQYF. The DNA of the CDR3 is TGTGCCAGCATGACAGCCGGGAGGTCGACCCAGTACTTC.

This clonotype was detected ten times or more. The chain combines TRBV5-6 with TRBJ2-3; D uncertain. The CDR3 spans 15 residues. V gave up 4 bases and J gave up 2 bases, with 14 bases separating them. Germline V gene data show CDR1 as SGHDT and CDR2 as YYEEEE. The DNA of the CDR3 is TGTGCCAGCAGCCCGGTCCCTGGCGCCACAGATACGCAGTATTTT. It translates to CASSPVPGATDTQYF.

The chain employs TRBV27 and TRBJ1-1, with 7 nucleotides matching TRBD1. The germline CDR1 and CDR2 sequences are MNHEY and SMNVEV (reference sequence). The trim removed 5 bases at V and 0 bases at J, leaving 6 bases unmatched. The CDR3 is made up of 15 amino acids. CDR3 DNA: TGTGCCAGCAGTCGAATACAGGGGATGAACACTGAAGCTTTCTTT. This gives the protein CASSRIQGMNTEAFF.

This clonotype was seen ten or more times. The chain combines TRBV5-1 with TRBJ2-5; D unclear. Trimming stripped 1 base from V and 5 bases from J, with 9 bases between. Germline loops: CDR1 SGHRS, CDR2 YFSETQ. There are 13 residues in the CDR3. The CDR3 protein is CASSLTSWETQYF. In DNA form, the CDR3 reads TGCGCCAGCAGCTTGACATCTTGGGAGACCCAGTACTTC.

This clonotype was recorded at least ten times. The J gene is TRBJ1-5, the V gene TRBV12-3 or TRBV12-4, with a possible D match to TRBD1 (6 bases). This CDR3 has 13 residues. V lost 6 bases and J lost 7, with 13 bases in between. The DNA of the CDR3 is TGTGCCAGCAGGTCTAATCAGGGGCAGCCCCAGCATTTT. Its protein is CASRSNQGQPQHF.

This clonotype has at least ten counts. The chain links TRBV7-2 to TRBJ2-5; D gene unclear. V was trimmed by 1 base and J by 2 bases, leaving 17 bases between them. Germline V lookup: CDR1 SGHTA, CDR2 FQGNSA. This CDR3 is 17 amino acids long. The CDR3 loop is CASSLDPRRALQETQYF. CDR3 in DNA: TGTGCCAGCAGCTTAGACCCTAGAAGGGCGTTACAAGAGACCCAGTACTTC.

This clonotype turned up a few times. The rearrangement joins TRBV20-1 to TRBJ2-3; 7 nucleotides line up with TRBD2. J gave up 6 bases and V 6 bases, and 9 bases lay outside the gene matches. The CDR3 runs 13 residues. CDR1 is DFQATT and CDR2 is SNEGSKA in the germline V gene (reference sequence). Here the CDR3 reads CSASRGGADTQYF. The CDR3 coding sequence is TGCAGTGCCAGCCGCGGGGGAGCGGATACGCAGTATTTT.

This clonotype was recorded a few times. The V and J genes are TRBV27 and TRBJ1-2, with TRBD1 identical over 7 bases. V dropped 6 bases and J dropped 5; count of bases not matched to a gene: 18. The CDR3 covers 17 residues. CDR1 MNHEY and CDR2 SMNVEV come from the germline V gene (reference sequence). CDR3 sequence: CASSLRQGGLMGYGYTF. The DNA of the CDR3 is TGTGCCAGCAGCTTGCGACAGGGAGGTCTGATGGGGTATGGCTACACCTTC.

The table lists this clonotype with many counts. This rearrangement joins TRBV20-1 to TRBJ2-1; 8 bases are a match to TRBD2. The CDR3 loop spans 15 amino acids. V was pared by 6 bases and J by 2 bases, with 9 bases of the junction left unmatched. CDR1 and CDR2 (germline): DFQATT, SNEGSKA (reference sequence). In DNA, the CDR3 is TGCAGTGCCCGGGAGCTAGCGGGCCCCTACAATGAGCAGTTCTTC. It yields the protein CSARELAGPYNEQFF.

The chain employs TRBV5-1 and TRBJ2-3, with 7 bases lining up with TRBD2. Germline V gene data show CDR1 as SGHRS and CDR2 as YFSETQ. This CDR3 has 20 residues. After removal of 4 bases from V and 1 base from J, the junction contained 21 bases not matched to a gene. CDR3 sequence reads: CASSRSGLEALHRGTDTQYF. CDR3 nucleotides: TGCGCCAGCAGCCGATCTGGACTAGAAGCACTCCACCGTGGCACAGATACGCAGTATTTT.

This clonotype was picked up many times. The chain couples TRBV29-1 to TRBJ2-1; TRBD1 agrees at 7 bases. Germline CDR1 reads SQVTM; CDR2 reads ANQGSEA. V lost 7 bases to trimming and J lost 10 bases; unmatched junction nucleotides: 4. The CDR3 has 10 residues. CDR3 residues: CSAGTAEQFF. DNA for the CDR3: TGCAGCGCGGGGACAGCCGAGCAGTTCTTC.

This clonotype was observed at least ten times. The chain joins TRBV7-8 to TRBJ2-2; TRBD1 aligns across 8 bases. CDR1 SGHVS and CDR2 FQNEAQ come from the germline V gene. V was pared by 5 bases and J by 10 bases, with 9 bases of the junction left unmatched. This CDR3 comprises 14 residues. This CDR3 is CASSPGGGTLELFF. CDR3 DNA sequence: TGTGCCAGCAGCCCAGGGGGCGGTACCCTGGAGCTGTTTTTT.

This chain links TRBV12-3 or TRBV12-4 with TRBJ2-2, with 7 bases fitting TRBD1. CDR3 length: 15 residues. Unmatched junction bases numbered 8, after V lost 3 bases and J lost 7 bases. The CDR3 nucleotides are TGTGCCAGCAGTTTGAGTATAGGGGGCAACGGGGAGCTGTTTTTT. It encodes CASSLSIGGNGELFF.

In DNA form, the CDR3 reads TGTGCCAGCTCACCAGGCGAGTTGGATGAGCAGTTCTTC. Translating it yields CASSPGELDEQFF. The chain carries TRBV18 and TRBJ2-1, with no clear D. Trimming left V 2 bases short and J 8 bases short, with 10 bases between. Germline V gene data show CDR1 as KGHSH and CDR2 as LQKENI. The CDR3 runs to 13 residues.

The sample holds many counts of this clonotype. The J gene is TRBJ2-5, the V gene TRBV28; a possible D gene is TRBD1 (7 bases). Germline CDR1 reads MDHEN; CDR2 reads SYDVKM. Trimming left V 4 bases short and J 2 bases short, with 17 bases between. The CDR3 runs 16 residues. The chain's CDR3 is CASSYDLTGRQETQYF. CDR3 DNA: TGTGCCAGCAGTTATGATTTGACAGGGAGGCAAGAGACCCAGTACTTC.

In its sample, this clonotype was seen many times. The J gene is TRBJ2-5, the V gene TRBV2, with a tentative D call TRBD2 (6 bases). CDR1 is SNHLY and CDR2 is FYNNEI in the germline V gene. Trimming shortened V by 11 bases and J by 4 bases, and 20 bases separated the two germline ends. CDR3 length equals 14 residues. The CDR3 nucleotides are TGTGCCGGCCACGGTTTGGAGGGGCGAGAGACCCAGTACTTC. As protein: CAGHGLEGRETQYF.

This clonotype was recorded at least ten times. This sequence joins TRBV9 and TRBJ2-2; 8 bases align to TRBD2. V lost 1 base, J lost 4 bases, and 3 bases stayed unmatched. Germline-derived CDR1 and CDR2 are SGDLS and YYNGEE. CDR3 length: 15 amino acids. The CDR3 nucleotides read TGTGCCAGCAGCGTACCAGCGGGGGTCACCGGGGAGCTGTTTTTT. Translated: CASSVPAGVTGELFF. The full variable domain, with the rest looked up from reference TRBV9 and TRBJ2-2, is DSGVTQTPKHLITATGQRVTLRCSPRSGDLSVYWYQQSLDQGLQFLIQYYNGEERAKGNILERFSAQQFPDLHSELNLSSLELGDSALYFCASSVPAGVTGELFFGEGSRLTVL.

This clonotype was seen many times. This chain connects TRBV5-1 to TRBJ2-7, with TRBD1 as a possible D gene (5 bases). Trimming removed 0 bases at V and 2 bases at J, with 12 bases between. CDR3 length: 15 amino acids. In germline, CDR1 is SGHRS, CDR2 YFSETQ. The CDR3 coding sequence is TGCGCCAGCAGCTTGGACAGGACCGTGGCCTACGAGCAGTACTTC. Translation gives CASSLDRTVAYEQYF.

V usage is TRBV11-3 and J usage is TRBJ2-7, with D perhaps matching TRBD1 (6 bases). Germline V gives CDR1 SGHNT, CDR2 YENEEA. V lost 5 bases and J lost 6, with 35 bases in between. The CDR3 has 20 residues. The CDR3 region has the DNA TGTGCCAGCAGCACAGGGCTCCCTCAACCGGGACCCACGCGCGTATGCGAGCAGTACGTC. This sequence encodes CASSTGLPQPGPTRVCEQYV.

This clonotype was detected many times. The J gene is TRBJ1-1, the V gene TRBV5-1; 7 bases fit TRBD1. The J segment lost 1 base and the V segment lost 4 bases, leaving 7 bases of the junction unmatched. The CDR3 consists of 15 residues. CDR1 SGHRS and CDR2 YFSETQ come from the germline V gene. CDR3: CASSTLQGQNTEAFF. The CDR3 DNA reads TGCGCCAGCAGCACCTTACAGGGGCAGAACACTGAAGCTTTCTTT.

Ten or more counts support this clonotype. The J gene is TRBJ2-1, the V gene TRBV12-3 or TRBV12-4; D possibly corresponds to TRBD2 (6 bases). This CDR3 is 15 amino acids long. Trimming took off 5 bases at V and 6 bases at J, with 17 bases between the two ends. The CDR3 spells CASSPFPGSGNEQFF. CDR3 nucleotide sequence: TGTGCCAGCAGTCCATTTCCCGGGAGCGGCAATGAGCAGTTCTTC.

This clonotype came up a few times. The chain recombines TRBV7-9 with TRBJ1-2, with TRBD1 matching over 8 bases. Germline values: CDR1 SEHNR, CDR2 FQNEAQ (reference sequence). CDR3 length equals 16 residues. V was pared by 3 bases and J by 5 bases, with 11 bases of the junction left unmatched. CDR3 in DNA: TGTGCCAGCAGCTTGGGCCTTGACAGGGGCTTTTATGGCTACACCTTC. It is translated as CASSLGLDRGFYGYTF.

This clonotype was detected ten times or more. The chain carries TRBV20-1 and TRBJ2-2; 10 bases agree with TRBD2. Germline V CDR1 and CDR2: DFQATT, SNEGSKA (reference sequence). This CDR3 has 17 residues. Trimming removed 0 bases from V and 3 bases from J; junction bases left unmatched: 7. The CDR3 nucleotides are TGCAGTGCTAGAGAGTCGATCGGACTAGCGGACACCGGGGAGCTGTTTTTT. Its protein is CSARESIGLADTGELFF.

This clonotype was counted ten times or more. The chain uses TRBV12-3 or TRBV12-4 and TRBJ2-3, with 7 positions matching TRBD2. The CDR3 is 14 amino acids. Losses at the gene ends were 3 bases for V and 6 bases for J; bases not matched to a gene: 6. CDR3 region: CASSFGGGGDTQYF. The CDR3 coding sequence is TGTGCCAGCAGTTTTGGCGGGGGAGGGGATACGCAGTATTTT.